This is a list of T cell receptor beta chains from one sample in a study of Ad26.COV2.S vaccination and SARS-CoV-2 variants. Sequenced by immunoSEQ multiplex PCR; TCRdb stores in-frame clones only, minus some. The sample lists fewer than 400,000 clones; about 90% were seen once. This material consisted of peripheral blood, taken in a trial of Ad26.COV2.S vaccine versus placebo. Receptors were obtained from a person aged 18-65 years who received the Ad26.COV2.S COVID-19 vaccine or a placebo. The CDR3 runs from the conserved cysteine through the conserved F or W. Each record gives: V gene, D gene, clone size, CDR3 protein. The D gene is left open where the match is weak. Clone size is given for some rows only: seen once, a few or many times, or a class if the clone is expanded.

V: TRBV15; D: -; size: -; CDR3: CATSRDRSLRGGEQFF
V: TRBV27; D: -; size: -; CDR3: CASSPRALGMNTEAFF
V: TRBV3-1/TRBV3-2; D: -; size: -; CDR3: CASSGQYSNQPQHF
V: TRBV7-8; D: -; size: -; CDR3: CASSRPGQNTEAFF
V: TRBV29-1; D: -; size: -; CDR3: CSVEPHTEAFF
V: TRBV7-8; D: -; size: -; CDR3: CASSLGGLGNTIYF
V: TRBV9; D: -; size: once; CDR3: CASSVGEAGRFHEQYF
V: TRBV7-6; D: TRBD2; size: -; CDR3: CASSLTRASGRLNTQYF
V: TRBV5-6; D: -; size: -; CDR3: CASSLGQPNSNQPQHF
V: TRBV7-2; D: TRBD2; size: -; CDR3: CASSFTSGTYNEQFF
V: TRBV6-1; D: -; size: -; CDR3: CASSEVDIPYSPLHF
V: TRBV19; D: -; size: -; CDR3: CATRDRRNYEQYF
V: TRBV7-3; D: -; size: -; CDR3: CASSSSGDITEAFF
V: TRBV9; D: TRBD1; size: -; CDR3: CASSVSGTGSDPYGYTF
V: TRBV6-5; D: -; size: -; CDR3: CASSRQVYNSPLHF
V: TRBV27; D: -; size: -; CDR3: CASRDSGVRTNTEAFF
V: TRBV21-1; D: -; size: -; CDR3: CASSKPETGSSYNEQFF
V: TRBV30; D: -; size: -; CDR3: CAWSVLSFIGYTF
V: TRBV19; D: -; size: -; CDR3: CASKRAQTDYGYTF
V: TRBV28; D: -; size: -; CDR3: CGSGGVGNYGYTF
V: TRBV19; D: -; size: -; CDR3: CASSLLGEKLFF
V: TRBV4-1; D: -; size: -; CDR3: CASSQDRGASQPQHF
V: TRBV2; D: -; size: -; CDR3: CASSVLARDQYF
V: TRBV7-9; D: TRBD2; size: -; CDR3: CAGAGGPVDEQFF
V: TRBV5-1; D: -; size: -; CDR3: CASSWYRAVRDEQFF
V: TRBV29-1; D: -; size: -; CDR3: CSVRRVAGTDTQYF
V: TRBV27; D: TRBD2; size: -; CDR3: CASSFYGLAGGNEQFF
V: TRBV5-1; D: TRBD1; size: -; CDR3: CASSYGQGKSAYNSPLHF
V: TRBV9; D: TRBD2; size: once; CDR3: CASSVSSGGPDTQYF
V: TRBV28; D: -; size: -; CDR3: CASISAPSSGNTIYF
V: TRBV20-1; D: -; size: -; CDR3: CGGESYNEQFF
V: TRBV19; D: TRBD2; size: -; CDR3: CASSITSGSGYEFF
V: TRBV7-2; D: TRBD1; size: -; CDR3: CASSMGTGNTEAFF
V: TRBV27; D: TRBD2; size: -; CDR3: CASSFWTSGRKASTDTQYF
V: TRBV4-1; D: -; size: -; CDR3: CASSQDQEGGDTEAFF
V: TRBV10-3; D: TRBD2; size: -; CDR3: CAISEGWLAGSNEQFF
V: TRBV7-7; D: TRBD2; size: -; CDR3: CASSFSTSGGLNEQFF
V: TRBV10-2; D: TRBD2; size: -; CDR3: CASSVLAGGNEQFF
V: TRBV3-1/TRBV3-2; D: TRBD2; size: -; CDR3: CASSQPPLAGNQETQYF
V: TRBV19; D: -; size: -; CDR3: CASSIDLSSFREDTEAFF
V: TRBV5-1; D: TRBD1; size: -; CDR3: CASSLVGQGVPEAFF
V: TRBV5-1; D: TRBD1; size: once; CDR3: CASSPQGVADTQYF
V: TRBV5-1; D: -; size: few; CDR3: CASSLDTTNEKLFF